This entry lists 30 T cell receptor beta chains sequenced from one sample in a study of CD8 T cells in ankylosing spondylitis. Each CDR3 protein is one row after TCRdb ran MiXCR on the 5' RACE reads. The profile shows around 230,000 distinct CDR3 sequences, over 7% of them singletons. The sample taken for sequencing was blood, either unsorted or a sorted T cell fraction (not recorded which). Source of these receptors: a female donor with ankylosing spondylitis or in good health (not recorded which).

V gene TRBV19 combines with J gene TRBJ2-5; the match to TRBD2 covers 11 bases. The CDR3 loop spans 13 amino acids. The germline V gene encodes CDR1 LNHDA and CDR2 SQIVND (reference sequence). The J segment lost 2 bases and the V segment lost 8 bases, leaving 1 base of the junction unmatched. The CDR3 here is CASGTSGQETQYF. The CDR3 nucleotides are TGTGCCAGTGGGACTAGCGGACAAGAGACCCAGTACTTC.

Ten or more counts support this clonotype. The chain combines TRBV11-2 with TRBJ2-1, with a possible D match to TRBD1 (6 bases). The CDR3 is made up of 12 amino acids. Germline V gene sequence: CDR1 SGHAT, CDR2 FQNNGV. V gave up 5 bases and J gave up 10 bases, with 12 bases separating them. The CDR3 here is CASSNRVNEQFF. CDR3 in DNA: TGTGCCAGCAGCAACAGGGTAAACGAGCAGTTCTTC.

This clonotype has at least ten counts. V usage is TRBV19 and J usage is TRBJ1-5; D is unclear. V was clipped by 5 bases and J by 6 bases, with 11 bases between them. The CDR3 runs to 13 residues. Germline CDR1 LNHDA, CDR2 SQIVND (reference sequence). CDR3: CASSVQVGQPQHF. CDR3 DNA sequence: TGTGCCAGTAGTGTCCAGGTGGGTCAGCCCCAGCATTTT.

This clonotype showed up many times. V gene TRBV27 combines with J gene TRBJ1-2; 7 bases agree with TRBD1. Trimming took 4 bases from V and 5 from J; bases not matched to a gene: 10. CDR3 length: 15 residues. The germline gives CDR1 MNHEY, CDR2 SMNVEV (reference sequence). In nucleotides, the CDR3 is TGTGCCAGCAGTTGGGGGGGAGGGGGCGCGTATGGCTACACCTTC. Translation gives CASSWGGGGAYGYTF.

The table lists this clonotype with many counts. The chain employs TRBV10-3 and TRBJ1-1; D call uncertain. This CDR3 region has 14 residues. Germline CDR1 is ENHRY and CDR2 is SYGVKD. The ends were cut back, 0 bases at V and 0 bases at J, with 5 bases in the middle. CDR3 sequence (DNA): TGTGCCATCAGTGAGTCGAGGATGAACACTGAAGCTTTCTTT. Translated, it gives CAISESRMNTEAFF.

This clonotype was counted ten times or more. J is TRBJ1-2 and V is TRBV15; D remains ambiguous. The CDR3 consists of 13 residues. Trimming cost V 3 bases and J 2 bases, with 7 bases left between them. Germline CDR1 reads LNHNV; CDR2 reads YYDKDF (reference sequence). The CDR3, as DNA: TGTGCCACCAGCAGCAGTGGAAACTATGGCTACACCTTC. Its translation: CATSSSGNYGYTF.

The V call is TRBV12-5, the J call TRBJ2-3; TRBD2 is a possible D gene (6 bases). The germline V and J ends were trimmed by 5 bases and 2 bases, with 8 bases remaining between them. Germline loops: CDR1 LGHNT, CDR2 FRNRAP. There are 13 residues in the CDR3. The CDR3 nucleotides are TGTGCTAGTGGTCCGGGGGACACAGATACGCAGTATTTT. This translates into CASGPGDTDTQYF.

This clonotype was detected ten times or more. V usage is TRBV12-3 or TRBV12-4 and J usage is TRBJ1-3, with TRBD1 as a possible D gene (6 bases). The CDR3 consists of 16 residues. Trimming cost V 6 bases and J 2 bases, with 17 bases left between them. CDR3 amino acids: CASSPRGGFTGNTIYF. CDR3 nucleotide sequence: TGTGCCAGCAGCCCCAGGGGAGGGTTCACTGGAAACACCATATATTTT.

This clonotype was counted ten times or more. The chain combines TRBV5-1 with TRBJ1-1; 8 nucleotides agree with TRBD1. Germline CDR1 SGHRS, CDR2 YFSETQ. This CDR3 comprises 15 residues. Unmatched junction bases numbered 7, after V lost 4 bases and J lost 2 bases. CDR3 residues: CASSTGQGLNTEAFF. The CDR3 nucleotides are TGCGCCAGCAGCACCGGACAGGGTCTTAACACTGAAGCTTTCTTT.

This clonotype was detected ten times or more. V and J are TRBV4-3 and TRBJ2-3; tentatively, D is TRBD1 (5 bases). Trimming took 5 bases from V and 3 from J, leaving 18 bases between them. This CDR3 has 16 residues. The germline gives CDR1 LGHNA, CDR2 YSLEER. The CDR3 sequence is CASSVQMQGKTDTQYF. The CDR3 bases are TGCGCCAGCAGCGTTCAAATGCAGGGAAAGACAGATACGCAGTATTTT.

This clonotype was recorded many times. The chain links TRBV28 to TRBJ1-6; 7 bases match TRBD1. V dropped 6 bases and J dropped 7; count of bases not matched to a gene: 3. Germline V gives CDR1 MDHEN, CDR2 SYDVKM. CDR3 length: 13 amino acids. The CDR3 protein is CASSQGVNSPLHF. Here the CDR3 DNA reads TGTGCCAGCAGCCAGGGGGTAAATTCACCCCTCCACTTT.

This clonotype showed up many times. Sequence at one end of the junction differs from germline and may be a read error. The chain uses TRBV7-2 and TRBJ2-6, with 11 bases aligning to TRBD1. The CDR3 has 17 residues. CDR1 is SGHTA and CDR2 is FQGNSA in the germline V gene. CDR3 DNA: TGTGCCAGCAGATTAGGACAGGGGGCTTCGGGGGCCAACGTCCTGACTTTC. Its protein product is CASRLGQGASGANVLTF.

The chain recombines TRBV25-1 with TRBJ2-5; TRBD1 or TRBD2 may be the D gene (5 bases each). Trimming cost V 1 base and J 5 bases, with 17 bases left between them. Germline CDR1 MGHDK, CDR2 SYGVNS. The length of the CDR3 is 16 residues. The DNA for the CDR3 is TGTGCCAGCAGTGAATCCCAGGGAGAGGATAGGGAGACCCAGTACTTC. Its translation is CASSESQGEDRETQYF.

This clonotype was seen ten or more times. The J gene is TRBJ2-7, the V gene TRBV5-6; D remains unclear. V lost 0 bases and J lost 2, with 9 bases in between. This CDR3 region has 14 residues. Germline-derived CDR1 and CDR2 are SGHDT and YYEEEE. CDR3 in amino acids: CASSLGSRPYEQYF. The CDR3 DNA reads TGTGCCAGCAGCTTGGGCTCGCGACCCTACGAGCAGTACTTC.

This clonotype was counted ten times or more. This chain joins TRBV5-5 and TRBJ2-7, with D possibly matching TRBD1 (5 bases). The CDR3 has 15 residues. Trimming stripped 5 bases from V and 3 bases from J, with 18 bases between. Per germline, CDR1 SGHKS and CDR2 YYEKEE (reference sequence). CDR3 in amino acids: CASSRGMDIHYEQYF. The CDR3 coding sequence is TGTGCCAGCAGTCGTGGTATGGACATCCACTACGAGCAGTACTTC.

This clonotype was seen ten or more times. The chain employs TRBV6-2 or TRBV6-3 and TRBJ2-7; tentatively, D is TRBD2 (6 bases). CDR1 and CDR2 from the germline V gene are MNHEY and SVGEGT. V lost 8 bases to trimming and J lost 4 bases, with 12 bases between them. This CDR3 is built from 12 residues. The CDR3 loop reads CASSPGEYEQYF. CDR3 nucleotides: TGTGCCAGCTCTCCGGGGGAATACGAGCAGTACTTC.

This clonotype occurred once. The gene calls are TRBV7-2 and TRBJ2-7, with 9 positions matching TRBD2. Germline lookup yields CDR1 SGHTA and CDR2 FQGNSA. CDR3 length: 16 residues. V was clipped by 6 bases and J by 6 bases; unmatched bases: 15. CDR3 region: CASSEQLGLAGSEQYF. The CDR3 region has the DNA TGTGCCAGCAGTGAGCAATTGGGGCTAGCGGGAAGCGAGCAGTACTTC. Full variable domain (remainder filled in from reference TRBV7-2 and TRBJ2-7): GAGVSQSPSNKVTEKGKDVELRCDPISGHTALYWYRQSLGQGLEFLIYFQGNSAPDKSGLPSDRFSAERTGGSVSTLTIQRTQQEDSAVYLCASSEQLGLAGSEQYFGPGTRLTVT.

To note about this clonotype: A much larger clone sits a single nucleotide away, making a read error possible. The V and J genes are TRBV6-5 and TRBJ2-1; D gene uncertain. This CDR3 region has 14 residues. CDR1 is MNHEY and CDR2 is SVGAGI in the germline V gene. The CDR3 region has the DNA TGTGCCAGCAGTTACTCGAATTCGAACAATGAGCAGTCCTTC. This codes for CASSYSNSNNEQSF.

This clonotype was picked up many times. The chain recombines TRBV3-1 with TRBJ2-1; D is unclear. The CDR3 totals 14 residues. Trimming removed 0 bases from V and 6 bases from J, with 9 bases in between. CDR1 and CDR2 from the germline V gene are LGHDT and YNNKEL (reference sequence). CDR3 bases: TGTGCCAGCAGCCAAGATCCCAGTAGCAATGAGCAGTTCTTC. Its translation: CASSQDPSSNEQFF.

The V gene is TRBV5-1, the J gene TRBJ2-3; TRBD1 might be the D (7 bases). Germline V gene sequence: CDR1 SGHRS, CDR2 YFSETQ. Deletions cut 4 bases from V and 2 bases from J, with 17 bases between. The CDR3 is 16 residues long. The CDR3 reads CASSLPGDSFTDTQYF. CDR3 nucleotide sequence: TGCGCCAGCAGCCTCCCGGGGGACAGCTTCACAGATACGCAGTATTTT.

This clonotype showed up many times. The chain is built from TRBV6-5 and TRBJ1-5, with no clear D. V lost 0 bases, J lost 6 bases, and 6 bases lay in between. The CDR3 has 13 amino acids. Germline CDR1 is MNHEY and CDR2 is SVGAGI. The CDR3 DNA follows: TGTGCCAGCAGTTACTCAGGGAGTCAGCCCCAGCATTTT. This encodes CASSYSGSQPQHF.

This sequence joins TRBV28 and TRBJ2-7; tentative D call: TRBD1 (6 bases). Deletions cut 5 bases from V and 4 bases from J, with 15 bases between. Looked up from germline, CDR1 is MDHEN and CDR2 is SYDVKM. The CDR3 runs 14 residues. The CDR3 sequence: CASSSLRGRYEQYF. For the CDR3, the DNA is TGTGCCAGCAGTAGCCTCAGGGGTCGGTACGAGCAGTACTTC.

This clonotype has at least ten counts. The CDR3 sequence is CASGLAYEQYF. CDR3 in DNA: TGTGCCAGTGGACTAGCCTACGAGCAGTACTTC. J is TRBJ2-7 and V is TRBV6-2 or TRBV6-3, with TRBD2 matching over 7 bases. Germline V gene sequence: CDR1 MNHEY, CDR2 SVGEGT. The junction had 1 base not matched to a gene; V was cut back by 9 bases and J by 2 bases. The CDR3 totals 11 residues.

This clonotype was counted many times. CDR3 in amino acids: CASSVTGETEAFF. DNA of the CDR3: TGTGCCAGCAGCGTGACAGGGGAGACTGAAGCTTTCTTT. This sequence joins TRBV6-1 and TRBJ1-1; the match to TRBD1 covers 8 bases. The CDR3 is 13 residues long. With 6 bases clipped from V and 5 bases from J, the junction kept 5 bases outside the gene matches. In germline, CDR1 is MNHNS, CDR2 SASEGT.

This clonotype was found many times. V gene TRBV27 combines with J gene TRBJ2-2, with D perhaps matching TRBD2 (5 bases). V was shortened by 2 bases and J by 6 bases, with 16 bases between the two germline ends. The CDR3 is made up of 16 amino acids. CDR1 and CDR2 (germline): MNHEY, SMNVEV (reference sequence). CDR3 in DNA: TGTGCCAGCAGTTTAGAGGGAGACCTACTCGCCGGGGAGCTGTTTTTT. It encodes CASSLEGDLLAGELFF.

This clonotype has at least ten counts. The rearrangement uses TRBV12-3 or TRBV12-4 and TRBJ2-1; TRBD2 matches at 8 bases. There are 15 residues in the CDR3. The trim removed 6 bases at V and 8 bases at J, leaving 12 bases unmatched. The chain's CDR3 is CASSFMGGRFDEQFF. For the CDR3, the DNA is TGTGCCAGCAGCTTCATGGGCGGGAGGTTTGATGAGCAGTTCTTC.

This clonotype was seen at least ten times. This chain joins TRBV6-2 or TRBV6-3 and TRBJ2-5; D ambiguous. The CDR3 is made up of 13 amino acids. CDR1 and CDR2 (germline): MNHEY, SVGEGT. V was cut by 2 bases and J by 2 bases, with 6 bases left in between. Written as DNA, the CDR3 is TGTGCCAGCAGTTACGTGGTTCAAGAGACCCAGTACTTC. It specifies CASSYVVQETQYF.

This clonotype has a count of ten or more. The chain is built from TRBV18 and TRBJ2-3, with a tentative D call TRBD1 (5 bases). V lost 6 bases and J lost 5, with 12 bases in between. Germline assignment: CDR1 KGHSH and CDR2 LQKENI. The CDR3 is 13 amino acids. As DNA, the CDR3 is TGTGCCAGCTCCCAAATCCAGGGAGATACGCAGTATTTT. It yields the protein CASSQIQGDTQYF. The entire variable domain, with the rest obtained from reference TRBV18 and TRBJ2-3, is as follows: NAGVMQNPRHLVRRRGQEARLRCSPMKGHSHVYWYRQLPEEGLKFMVYLQKENIIDESGMPKERFSAEFPKEGPSILRIQQVVRGDSAAYFCASSQIQGDTQYFGPGTRLTVL.

This clonotype has ten or more counts. V usage is TRBV28 and J usage is TRBJ2-1; D not resolved. V lost 4 bases and J 1 base, leaving 17 bases between the germline ends. Germline assignment: CDR1 MDHEN and CDR2 SYDVKM. The CDR3 runs to 17 residues. The CDR3 bases are TGTGCCAGCAGTTCAACAGACATAATACGTTCCTACAATGAGCAGTTCTTC. Translating gives CASSSTDIIRSYNEQFF.

This clonotype was seen at least ten times. J is TRBJ2-7 and V is TRBV9; 13 bases are a match to TRBD2. With 0 bases clipped from V and 7 bases from J, the junction kept 4 bases outside the gene matches. There are 15 residues in the CDR3. CDR1 and CDR2 from the germline V gene are SGDLS and YYNGEE. CDR3 region: CASSVGGGLAGEQYF. Written as DNA, the CDR3 is TGTGCCAGCAGCGTAGGAGGGGGACTAGCGGGGGAGCAGTACTTC.